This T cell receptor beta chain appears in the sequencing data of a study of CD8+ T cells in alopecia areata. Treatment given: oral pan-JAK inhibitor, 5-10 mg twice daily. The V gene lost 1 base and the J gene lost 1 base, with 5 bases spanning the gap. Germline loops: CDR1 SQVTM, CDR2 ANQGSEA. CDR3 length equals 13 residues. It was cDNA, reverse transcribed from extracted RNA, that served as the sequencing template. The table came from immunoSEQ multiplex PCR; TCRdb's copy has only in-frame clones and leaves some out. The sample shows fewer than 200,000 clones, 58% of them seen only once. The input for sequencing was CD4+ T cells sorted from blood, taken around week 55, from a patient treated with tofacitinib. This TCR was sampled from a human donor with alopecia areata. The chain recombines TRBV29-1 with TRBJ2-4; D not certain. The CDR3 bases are TGCAGCGTTGAAGCTTCGGCCAAAAACATTCAGTACTTC. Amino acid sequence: CSVEASAKNIQYF.